This TCR beta chain was identified during a study of cytomegalovirus exposure and HLA in healthy donors. Researchers ran the PCR with 60 Vbeta and 13 Jbeta primers. The table came from immunoSEQ multiplex PCR; TCRdb's copy has only in-frame clones and leaves some out. The sample consists of some 77,000 clones, around 79% of them appearing once. With regard to this clone: Antigen: not known.

Whole-study findings and limits: Whilst most TCR sequences proved rare, a subset of public TCRs occurred across many donors. Serostatus for CMV was the only available immune exposure information. The classifier was said to identify cytomegalovirus status with high specificity and sensitivity.

Germline CDR1 is SGHKS and CDR2 is YYEKEE (reference sequence). The J segment lost 3 bases and the V segment lost 4 bases, leaving 4 bases of the junction unmatched. This CDR3 is 14 amino acids long. Sequencing input: PBMCs. The V and J genes are TRBV5-5 and TRBJ2-5; TRBD1 matches 9 bases. The sequence was obtained from a man younger than 45 in good health and CMV-seronegative. CDR3 in DNA: TGTGCCAGCAGCATCGGGACAGGGAAAGAGACCCAGTACTTC. Translating it yields CASSIGTGKETQYF.